This TCR beta chain was sequenced during a study of cytomegalovirus exposure and HLA in healthy donors. Background on the study: From HLA-typed donors, an early data release held roughly 89 million unique TCRs. Whole-study findings and limits: Owing to their indistinguishability, certain V segments, notably TRBV6-2 and TRBV6-3, were excluded. Several top significant clusters appeared, in a later analysis, to be linked to common viral pathogens. Accurate prediction of HLA-A and HLA-B alleles (for most subjects) was reportedly achieved from TCR beta sequences.

The CDR3 spans 14 residues. The trim removed 7 bases at V and 8 bases at J, leaving 7 bases unmatched. Germline V gene sequence: CDR1 MNHNS, CDR2 SASEGT. The primer mix had 60 Vbeta and 13 Jbeta primers. Produced via immunoSEQ multiplex PCR; TCRdb's table is partial and in-frame only. The sample has more than 80,000 clones, roughly 77% seen once. Comments on this clone: The antigen remains unidentified.

This TCR derives from a man between 35 and 55 years old in good health and CMV-seronegative. Sequenced sample: PBMCs. V gene TRBV6-1 combines with J gene TRBJ2-2, with TRBD2 identical over 10 bases. CDR3 nucleotide sequence: TGTGCCAGCAAGAGCGGGGGGGCAGCGGGGGAGCTGTTTTTT. Its protein is CASKSGGAAGELFF.